The source of this TCR beta chain is a study of blood T cells in healthy people across ages. Looked up from germline, CDR1 is SEHNR and CDR2 is FQNEAQ (reference sequence). The CDR3 covers 15 residues. Trimming cost V 1 base and J 3 bases, with 12 bases left between them. Primed by a sample-barcoded 5' primer and a J-beta primer mix, a second PCR proceeded for about 7 to 11 cycles. Each cDNA molecule received a tag from a template-switch adaptor that had 12 random nucleotides. A single record per CDR3 protein comes from TCRdb applying MiXCR to the 5' RACE reads. The table includes more than 650,000 distinct CDR3 sequences, roughly 53% detected once.

This clonotype was obtained from a man older than 75 in good health. The material sequenced was blood. The chain links TRBV7-9 to TRBJ1-1, with D possibly being TRBD1 (5 bases). The CDR3 protein is CASSLVGGLDTEAFF. CDR3 DNA: TGTGCCAGCAGCTTAGTCGGGGGTTTAGACACTGAAGCTTTCTTT.